The table lists the clone carrying this T cell receptor beta chain with a few counts. Its antigen is not known. The ends were cut back, 2 bases at V and 2 bases at J, with 9 bases in the middle. Germline CDR1 and CDR2: MNHEY and SVGEGT. The CDR3 runs to 14 residues. This sample was taken from a study of T cells after yellow fever vaccination. General study results and limits: Re-detected after boosting: most primary clones, 96% of CD4 and roughly 88% of CD8. The CD4 compartment and the CD8 compartment contained a small share of clonotypes in common.

For TCR, cDNA came from 5'RACE template switching, which added a universal primer site and UMIs. In TCRdb, the 5' RACE reads were re-called with MiXCR into one record per CDR3 protein. Among hundreds of thousands of distinct CDR3 sequences listed, about a fifth were seen once. The chain couples TRBV6-2 or TRBV6-3 to TRBJ1-2; D is undetermined. The material sequenced was PBMCs, taken 15 days after the yellow fever booster vaccination. This TCR was recovered from a man between 25 and 39 years old who received the YFV17D yellow fever vaccine. For the CDR3, the DNA is TGTGCCAGCAGTTACGTCAGCCAAAACTATGGCTACACCTTC. Encoded protein: CASSYVSQNYGYTF.